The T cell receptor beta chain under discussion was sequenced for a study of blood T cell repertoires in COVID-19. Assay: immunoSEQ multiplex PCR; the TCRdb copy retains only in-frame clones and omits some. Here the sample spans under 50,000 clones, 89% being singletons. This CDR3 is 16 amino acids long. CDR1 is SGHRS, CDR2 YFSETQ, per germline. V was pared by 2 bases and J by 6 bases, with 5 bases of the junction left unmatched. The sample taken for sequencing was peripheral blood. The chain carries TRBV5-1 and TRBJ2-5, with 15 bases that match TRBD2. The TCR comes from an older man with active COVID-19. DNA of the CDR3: TGCGCCAGCAGCTTACCGGGACTAGCGGGGGGACAGACCCAGTACTTC. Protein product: CASSLPGLAGGQTQYF.